This T cell receptor beta chain was documented in a study of Ad26.COV2.S vaccination and SARS-CoV-2 variants. Regarding treatment: around 19 received Ad26.COV2.S at low or high dose, single or two shots; 5 received placebo; per-sample allocation not given. Sampling was done on day 63 after the first vaccine or placebo injection. An adult donor aged 18-55 years was enrolled in Boston. In regard to this clone: Its antigen is undetermined.

Only in-frame clones appear in the TCRdb table, and some are missing; sequencing was by immunoSEQ multiplex PCR. This table has about 680,000 clones, more than 70% appearing once. V trimming: 2 bases; J trimming: 0 bases; junction bases outside the gene matches: 4. This CDR3 spans 16 amino acids. CDR1 MNHEY and CDR2 SVGAGI come from the germline V gene. Study observations and caveats: After vaccination, reports described spike-specific CD8+ and CD4+ T cell responses as showing substantial breadth.

The V and J genes are TRBV6-5 and TRBJ2-7; 10 bases are shared with TRBD1. The sequence came from a person aged 18-60 years who received the Ad26.COV2.S COVID-19 vaccine or a placebo. Sequencing used peripheral blood, obtained in a trial of Ad26.COV2.S vaccine versus placebo. CDR3 sequence reads: CASSYGRTGGSYEQYF. CDR3 bases: TGTGCCAGCAGTTACGGACGGACAGGGGGCTCCTACGAGCAGTACTTC.